This TCR beta chain was sequenced during a study of identical twins. V lost 11 bases, J lost 6 bases, and 10 bases stayed unmatched. The CDR3 spans 14 residues. One entry per CDR3 protein, called by TCRdb with MiXCR from the 5' RACE reads. The sample holds approximately 410,000 distinct CDR3 sequences, around 18% seen once. The sequenced material came from naive T cells sorted from blood. This TCR came from a man between 50 and 59 years old in good health. This chain links TRBV12-3 or TRBV12-4 with TRBJ2-3; 11 nucleotides align to TRBD2. Here the CDR3 DNA reads TGTGCCTTCACACTAGCGGGAGATGGGGATACGCAGTATTTT. Translation: CAFTLAGDGDTQYF.